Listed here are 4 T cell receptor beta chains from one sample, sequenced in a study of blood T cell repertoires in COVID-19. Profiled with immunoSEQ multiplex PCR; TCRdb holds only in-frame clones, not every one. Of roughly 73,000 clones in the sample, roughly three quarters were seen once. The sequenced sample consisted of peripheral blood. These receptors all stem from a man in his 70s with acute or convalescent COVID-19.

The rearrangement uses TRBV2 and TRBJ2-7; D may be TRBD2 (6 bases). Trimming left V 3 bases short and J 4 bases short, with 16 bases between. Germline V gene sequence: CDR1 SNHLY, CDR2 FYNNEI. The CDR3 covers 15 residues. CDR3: CASSDGAGRSYEQYF. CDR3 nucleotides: TGTGCCAGCAGTGACGGGGCGGGAAGGTCTTACGAGCAGTACTTC.

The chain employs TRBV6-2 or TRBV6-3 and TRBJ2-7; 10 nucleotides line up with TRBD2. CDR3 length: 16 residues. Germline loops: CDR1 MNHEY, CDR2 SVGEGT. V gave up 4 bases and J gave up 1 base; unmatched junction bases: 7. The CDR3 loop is CASSFPSSGGSYEQYF. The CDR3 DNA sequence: TGTGCCAGCAGTTTCCCCTCTAGCGGGGGATCCTACGAGCAGTACTTC.

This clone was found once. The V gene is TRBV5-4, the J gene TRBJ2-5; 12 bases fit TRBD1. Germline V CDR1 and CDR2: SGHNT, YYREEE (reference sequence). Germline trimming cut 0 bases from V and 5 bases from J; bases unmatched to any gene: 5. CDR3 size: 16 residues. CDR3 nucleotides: TGTGCCAGCAGCTTGGCGTGGGACAGGGGGCTGGAGACCCAGTACTTC. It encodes CASSLAWDRGLETQYF.

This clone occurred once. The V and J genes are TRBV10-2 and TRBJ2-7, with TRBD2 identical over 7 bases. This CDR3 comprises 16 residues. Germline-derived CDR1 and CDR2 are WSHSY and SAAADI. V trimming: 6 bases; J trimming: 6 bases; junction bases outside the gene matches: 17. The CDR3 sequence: CASRRGSGANAGEQYF. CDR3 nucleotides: TGCGCCAGCAGACGAGGCAGCGGGGCAAATGCGGGCGAGCAGTACTTC.